What follows are 10 T cell receptor beta chains derived from one specimen sequenced in a study of blood T cell repertoires in COVID-19. Method: immunoSEQ multiplex PCR; TCRdb's copy keeps in-frame clones and lacks some. The data hold about 71,000 clones, with roughly four fifths observed a single time. Sequenced material: peripheral blood. The source is an older man with acute or convalescent COVID-19.

The V call is TRBV28, the J call TRBJ2-1; TRBD1 aligns across 10 bases. Germline V gene sequence: CDR1 MDHEN, CDR2 SYDVKM. V lost 5 bases to trimming and J lost 5 bases; unmatched junction nucleotides: 6. CDR3 length: 15 amino acids. The DNA for the CDR3 is TGTGCCAGCAGTCTAACCGGGACAGGGGACAATGAGCAGTTCTTC. Its protein product is CASSLTGTGDNEQFF.

This rearrangement joins TRBV6-6 to TRBJ2-2; D remains ambiguous. The CDR3 is made up of 13 amino acids. Germline V gene sequence: CDR1 MNHNY, CDR2 SVGAGI (reference sequence). Trimming cost V 7 bases and J 4 bases, with 10 bases left between them. Here the CDR3 reads CASIGYPTGELFF. The CDR3 DNA reads TGTGCCAGCATCGGGTACCCCACCGGGGAGCTGTTTTTT.

The V call is TRBV30, the J call TRBJ2-3, with 9 bases that match TRBD1. The CDR3 loop spans 14 amino acids. From germline, CDR1 is GTSNPN and CDR2 SVGIG (reference sequence). V lost 5 bases and J lost 2; bases outside the gene matches: 5. CDR3: CAWGWDRDTDTQYF. The CDR3 DNA sequence: TGTGCCTGGGGATGGGACAGGGACACAGATACGCAGTATTTT.

The sample holds a few counts of this clone. The chain couples TRBV30 to TRBJ1-1; D is undetermined. This CDR3 has 11 amino acids. V gave up 0 bases and J gave up 10 bases, with 9 bases separating them. CDR1 is GTSNPN, CDR2 SVGIG, per germline (reference sequence). The CDR3 nucleotides are TGTGCCTGGAGTGTAAAAATCGGAGCTTTCTTT. Translated, it gives CAWSVKIGAFF.

CDR3 in amino acids: CASSRGGGASFQETQYF. Written as DNA, the CDR3 is TGCGCCAGCAGCCGAGGGGGAGGGGCCTCTTTTCAAGAGACCCAGTACTTC. The V call is TRBV4-1, the J call TRBJ2-5, with TRBD2 as a possible D gene (7 bases). There are 17 residues in the CDR3. The germline gives CDR1 MGHRA, CDR2 YSYEKL. V was pared by 4 bases and J by 2 bases, with 20 bases between.

This clone showed up just a few times. The chain uses TRBV27 and TRBJ1-2, with TRBD1 matching 12 bases. The germline CDR1 and CDR2 sequences are MNHEY and SMNVEV (reference sequence). The CDR3 has 14 residues. Germline trimming cut 3 bases from V and 8 bases from J; bases unmatched to any gene: 4. In DNA, the CDR3 is TGTGCCAGCAGTTTTGGGACAGGGGGCCGGGGCTACACCTTC. Its translation is CASSFGTGGRGYTF.

This clone has a handful of counts. The CDR3 DNA sequence: TGTGCCAGCAGTTACTCCAGGGTCGGCAATCAGCCCCAGCATTTT. This translates into CASSYSRVGNQPQHF. This sequence joins TRBV6-5 and TRBJ1-5; weak D call: TRBD1 (5 bases). The V gene lost 0 bases and the J gene lost 2 bases, with 8 bases spanning the gap. The germline CDR1 and CDR2 sequences are MNHEY and SVGAGI. The CDR3 spans 15 residues.

The V gene is TRBV28, the J gene TRBJ2-5, with TRBD2 as a possible D gene (5 bases). Germline V gives CDR1 MDHEN, CDR2 SYDVKM. The CDR3 has 13 amino acids. The V end lost 8 bases, the J end lost 5 bases, and 15 bases lay between the germline ends. The CDR3 protein is CASGSSGWETQYF. CDR3 nucleotides: TGTGCCAGCGGGTCGAGCGGTTGGGAGACCCAGTACTTC. Together with reference TRBV28 and TRBJ2-5, the CDR3 gives the full variable domain: DVKVTQSSRYLVKRTGEKVFLECVQDMDHENMFWYRQDPGLGLRLIYFSYDVKMKEKGDIPEGYSVSREKKERFSLILESASTNQTSMYLCASGSSGWETQYFGPGTRLLVL.

This chain connects TRBV19 to TRBJ2-1; D gene uncertain. This CDR3 is 13 amino acids long. Germline V gene sequence: CDR1 LNHDA, CDR2 SQIVND (reference sequence). The V end was cut by 10 bases, the J end by 7 bases, with 17 bases between. For the CDR3, the DNA is TGTGCCACCCAGGCCTTGGATTGGAATGAGCAGTTCTTC. This codes for CATQALDWNEQFF.

This chain connects TRBV6-6 to TRBJ1-4; D perhaps matches TRBD1 (5 bases). Germline CDR1 reads MNHNY; CDR2 reads SVGAGI (reference sequence). V was pared by 8 bases and J by 0 bases, with 10 bases between. This CDR3 contains 14 residues. The CDR3 nucleotides are TGTGCCAGCGAAACAGGAACAACTAATGAAAAACTGTTTTTT. Translated, it gives CASETGTTNEKLFF.